Listed here is a single T cell receptor beta chain. Its specificity is not known. Recipients were bled about 28 days pretransplant and at posttransplant days 30, 100, 180. Sequencing was performed with immunoSEQ multiplex PCR; in TCRdb, only in-frame clones are kept and a portion is missing. The sample includes about 9,400 clones, roughly 85% of them seen just once. This sample was included in a study of T cell clonotyping in hematopoietic cell transplantation. Study-level points and caveats: After transplant, recipient diversity fell while pathologically expanded clonotypes grew through day 180. Broader posttransplant TCR repertoire diversity was predicted by graft donor and pretransplant recipient Inverse Simpson Index values. At the given depth, recipient repertoires were over 95% de novo clonotypes.

Sequences were derived from PBMCs, sampled 180 days after allogeneic stem cell transplant. This receptor was taken from a male patient in his thirties or forties who had an allogeneic stem cell transplant from a related donor, so the T cells may come from the graft donor. Some clones in this sample may be carry-over from other donors' samples.

CDR3 sequence (DNA): TGCAGCGTCGTAGTGGGGGGTTCGTCCAGTAATCAGCCCCAGCATTTT. This gives the protein CSVVVGGSSSNQPQHF. The chain combines TRBV29-1 with TRBJ1-5, with D possibly TRBD1 on 5 matching bases. CDR1 and CDR2 from the germline V gene are SQVTM and ANQGSEA. Trimming left V 6 bases short and J 4 bases short, with 22 bases between. The CDR3 has 16 amino acids. The full variable domain, rest sourced from reference TRBV29-1 and TRBJ1-5, is SAVISQKPSRDICQRGTSLTIQCQVDSQVTMMFWYRQQPGQSLTLIATANQGSEATYESGFVIDKFPISRPNLTFSTLTVSNMSPEDSSIYLCSVVVGGSSSNQPQHFGDGTRLSIL.